These 24 T cell receptor beta chains share one sample of origin, sequenced in a study of T cells in Graves' hyperthyroidism and ophthalmopathy. The source material, RNA transcripts, was used to amplify TCR beta CDR3 regions. HTBI primers were used for first-round RT-PCR of the TCR CDR3. TCRdb fed the multiplex PCR reads into MiXCR, producing one record per CDR3 protein. The sample comprises some 460,000 distinct CDR3 sequences, about a sixth of which are singletons, and about 14% rests with the top ten. The source material was blood. The receptors come from a young woman with Graves' hyperthyroidism.

At least ten counts were recorded for this clonotype. The chain combines TRBV2 with TRBJ2-1; D is unresolved. The CDR3 totals 13 residues. The germline gives CDR1 SNHLY, CDR2 FYNNEI. Trimming shortened V by 7 bases and J by 0 bases, and 7 bases separated the two germline ends. The CDR3 DNA reads as TGTGCCAGCAAGACATTCTCCTACAATGAGCAGTTCTTC. This codes for CASKTFSYNEQFF.

The rearrangement joins TRBV3-1 to TRBJ2-5; weak D call: TRBD1 (5 bases). The CDR3 totals 18 residues. The V gene lost 1 base and the J gene lost 4 bases, with 22 bases spanning the gap. Germline loops: CDR1 LGHDT, CDR2 YNNKEL (reference sequence). The CDR3 nucleotides read TGTGCCAGCAGCCAAGGGGTGTCGGTCACAGGATGGGGAGAGACCCAGTACTTC. This encodes CASSQGVSVTGWGETQYF.

This clonotype appeared many times. The DNA of the CDR3 is TGTGCCAGCAGCTACACCGGGACAGAAAATGAAAAACTGTTTTTT. Translating gives CASSYTGTENEKLFF. The chain recombines TRBV7-2 with TRBJ1-4; TRBD1 aligns across 7 bases. From germline, CDR1 is SGHTA and CDR2 FQGNSA. V trimming: 4 bases; J trimming: 5 bases; junction bases outside the gene matches: 7. The CDR3 length is 15 residues.

At least ten counts were recorded for this clonotype. The J gene is TRBJ2-7, the V gene TRBV5-1; 7 nucleotides line up with TRBD1. The germline V gene has CDR1 SGHRS and CDR2 YFSETQ. The trim removed 4 bases at V and 2 bases at J, leaving 9 bases unmatched. The CDR3 runs 15 residues. CDR3 DNA: TGCGCCAGCAGCCTGGGGGACAGTATAACCTACGAGCAGTACTTC. It encodes CASSLGDSITYEQYF.

This clonotype came up many times. V is TRBV6-5 and J is TRBJ1-6; tentative D call: TRBD1 (5 bases). CDR3 length: 15 residues. Trimming pared 0 bases from V and 5 bases from J, leaving 8 bases between. The germline V gene encodes CDR1 MNHEY and CDR2 SVGAGI. The CDR3 spells CASSYSIRDNSPLHF. The CDR3 DNA reads TGTGCCAGCAGTTACTCGATCAGGGATAATTCACCCCTCCACTTT.

At least ten counts were recorded for this clonotype. This chain connects TRBV3-1 to TRBJ2-7; D is undetermined. V shed 5 bases and J shed 7 bases, with 15 bases lying between them. This CDR3 has 13 amino acids. Germline CDR1 and CDR2: LGHDT and YNNKEL (reference sequence). DNA for the CDR3: TGTGCCAGCAGCTACTCGTTTAGATCGGAGCAGTACTTC. Translation: CASSYSFRSEQYF.

The gene calls are TRBV28 and TRBJ2-1; the D gene could be TRBD1 or TRBD2 (5 bases each). Germline values: CDR1 MDHEN, CDR2 SYDVKM. The V and J ends lost 2 bases and 9 bases respectively, with 11 bases between them. CDR3 length: 13 residues. The CDR3 loop reads CASSLTGQGEQFF. The CDR3 bases are TGTGCCAGCAGTTTAACGGGGCAGGGTGAGCAGTTCTTC. The full variable domain, completed using reference TRBV28 and TRBJ2-1, is DVKVTQSSRYLVKRTGEKVFLECVQDMDHENMFWYRQDPGLGLRLIYFSYDVKMKEKGDIPEGYSVSREKKERFSLILESASTNQTSMYLCASSLTGQGEQFFGPGTRLTVL.

In this sample, this clonotype turned up many times. The chain's CDR3 is CASSLAMSGGVGTEAFF. In nucleotides, the CDR3 is TGTGCCAGCAGCTTAGCCATGTCAGGGGGAGTGGGCACTGAAGCTTTCTTT. The J gene is TRBJ1-1, the V gene TRBV7-2; TRBD1 matches at 7 bases. Per germline, CDR1 SGHTA and CDR2 FQGNSA. This CDR3 region has 17 residues. The ends lost 0 bases at V and 4 bases at J; junction bases unmatched: 11.

In its sample, this clonotype was seen a few times. This chain links TRBV4-3 with TRBJ2-3; D uncertain. Trimming removed 1 base at V and 0 bases at J, with 11 bases between. The V gene's germline CDR1 is LGHNA and CDR2 YSLEER. There are 16 residues in the CDR3. CDR3 sequence: CASSQAPVGSTDTQYF. DNA for the CDR3: TGCGCCAGCAGCCAAGCCCCGGTAGGGAGCACAGATACGCAGTATTTT.

In this sample, this clonotype turned up many times. The chain couples TRBV3-1 to TRBJ2-2, with D tentatively TRBD2 (6 bases). The CDR3 has 15 residues. Germline CDR1 is LGHDT and CDR2 is YNNKEL (reference sequence). Trimming cost V 1 base and J 5 bases, with 11 bases left between them. The CDR3 DNA follows: TGTGCCAGCAGCCAAGCAGCGGGCATAACCGGGGAGCTGTTTTTT. Translating gives CASSQAAGITGELFF. The whole variable domain, remainder taken from reference TRBV3-1 and TRBJ2-2, is DTAVSQTPKYLVTQMGNDKSIKCEQNLGHDTMYWYKQDSKKFLKIMFSYNNKELIINETVPNRFSPKSPDKAHLNLHINSLELGDSAVYFCASSQAAGITGELFFGEGSRLTVL.

This clonotype was counted a few times. The V gene is TRBV6-1, the J gene TRBJ2-7; TRBD1 matches 9 bases. This CDR3 spans 15 amino acids. After removal of 3 bases from V and 2 bases from J, the junction contained 5 bases not matched to a gene. Germline values: CDR1 MNHNS, CDR2 SASEGT. DNA of the CDR3: TGTGCCAGCAGTGAGGCCGGGACAGGGACCTACGAGCAGTACTTC. It specifies CASSEAGTGTYEQYF.

This clonotype occurred many times. The V call is TRBV6-2 or TRBV6-3, the J call TRBJ1-1; D remains unclear. The CDR3 is 13 amino acids. The germline gives CDR1 MNHEY, CDR2 SVGEGT. Trimming removed 6 bases from V and 0 bases from J, with 8 bases in between. CDR3: CASSWGMNTEAFF. DNA for the CDR3: TGTGCCAGCAGCTGGGGTATGAACACTGAAGCTTTCTTT.

At least ten counts were recorded for this clonotype. The chain uses TRBV6-1 and TRBJ2-2; 10 bases are shared with TRBD1. CDR3 length: 16 amino acids. J gave up 6 bases and V 4 bases, and 8 bases lay outside the gene matches. Germline loops: CDR1 MNHNS, CDR2 SASEGT. CDR3 DNA sequence: TGTGCCAGCAGTGTAGAAGACGGACAGGGGGCCGGGGAGCTGTTTTTT. This codes for CASSVEDGQGAGELFF.

This clonotype was found a few times. A much larger clone is a single base away; this may be a read error. The V and J genes are TRBV28 and TRBJ1-5; D may be TRBD1 (6 bases). V lost 5 bases and J 1 base, leaving 18 bases between the germline ends. The germline CDR1 and CDR2 sequences are MDHEN and SYDVKM. The length of the CDR3 is 17 residues. CDR3 in amino acids: CASSLAPQGMSNQPQHF. The DNA for the CDR3 is TGTGCCAGCAGTCTCGCCCCCCAGGGGATGAGCAATCAGCCCCAGCATTTT.

This clonotype came up many times. The chain recombines TRBV7-2 with TRBJ2-3; D uncertain. Germline assignment: CDR1 SGHTA and CDR2 FQGNSA. CDR3 length: 13 amino acids. With 5 bases removed from V and 2 bases from J, the gap between germline ends came to 8 bases. The chain's CDR3 is CASSVTPTDTQYF. CDR3 nucleotides: TGTGCCAGCAGCGTGACACCCACAGATACGCAGTATTTT.

The V gene is TRBV28, the J gene TRBJ1-2; 8 nucleotides align to TRBD1. Germline V gene lookup returns CDR1 MDHEN and CDR2 SYDVKM. The CDR3 is made up of 16 amino acids. V was pared by 7 bases and J by 4 bases, with 14 bases of the junction left unmatched. CDR3 nucleotides: TGTGCCAGCACCCCAAGCCAGGGGGCCAGAGGCTATGGCTACACCTTC. Its protein is CASTPSQGARGYGYTF.

This clonotype was seen repeatedly, ten times or more. The rearrangement joins TRBV11-1 to TRBJ2-7; D unresolved. The CDR3 has 17 amino acids. V shed 0 bases and J shed 2 bases, with 17 bases lying between them. Germline loops: CDR1 SGHAT, CDR2 FQDESV (reference sequence). The CDR3 DNA reads TGTGCCAGCAGCTTAGCGATTTCGAGTAAAGGGACCTACGAGCAGTACTTC. Its protein is CASSLAISSKGTYEQYF.

Many counts were recorded for this clonotype. The chain carries TRBV20-1 and TRBJ1-4; D is undetermined. CDR1 is DFQATT, CDR2 SNEGSKA, per germline (reference sequence). This CDR3 contains 12 residues. The germline V and J ends were trimmed by 0 bases and 8 bases, with 7 bases remaining between them. The CDR3 is CSARDLGEKLFF. CDR3 in DNA: TGCAGTGCTAGAGATCTAGGGGAAAAACTGTTTTTT.

The CDR3 DNA reads TGCGCCAGCAGCTTTGGCACAGGGCGGGGGGACACTGAAGCTTTCTTT. Its translation is CASSFGTGRGDTEAFF. V usage is TRBV5-1 and J usage is TRBJ1-1; possible D gene TRBD1, 6 bases. CDR1 and CDR2 (germline): SGHRS, YFSETQ. This CDR3 region has 16 residues. V lost 2 bases and J 3 bases, leaving 17 bases between the germline ends.

This clonotype was recorded a few times. The V call is TRBV24-1, the J call TRBJ2-1; 10 nucleotides align to TRBD1. CDR1 and CDR2 from the germline V gene are KGHDR and SFDVKD. The CDR3 runs 17 residues. The V segment lost 2 bases and the J segment 4 bases; nucleotides outside the gene matches: 7. The CDR3, as DNA: TGTGCCACCAGTGATTCGAGACAGGGGGCATCTTACAATGAGCAGTTCTTC. Translation: CATSDSRQGASYNEQFF.

This clonotype was seen many times. V gene TRBV7-2 combines with J gene TRBJ2-7, with D unresolved. CDR1 and CDR2 from the germline V gene are SGHTA and FQGNSA. CDR3 length: 14 amino acids. V was trimmed by 1 base and J by 1 base, leaving 8 bases between them. The CDR3 sequence: CASSLVGTSYEQYF. DNA for the CDR3: TGTGCCAGCAGCTTAGTGGGAACGTCCTACGAGCAGTACTTC. The full variable domain, in which reference TRBV7-2 and TRBJ2-7 provide the parts outside the CDR3, is GAGVSQSPSNKVTEKGKDVELRCDPISGHTALYWYRQSLGQGLEFLIYFQGNSAPDKSGLPSDRFSAERTGGSVSTLTIQRTQQEDSAVYLCASSLVGTSYEQYFGPGTRLTVT.

In its sample, this clonotype was seen a few times. This chain uses TRBV6-1 with TRBJ2-5; no firm D call. Germline V CDR1 and CDR2: MNHNS, SASEGT. V was clipped by 5 bases and J by 2 bases, with 21 bases between them. The CDR3 is made up of 17 amino acids. For the CDR3, the DNA is TGTGCCAGCAGTCCCCTAGACCGCAAAACTACACAAGAGACCCAGTACTTC. Amino acids: CASSPLDRKTTQETQYF.

This chain links TRBV19 with TRBJ2-1; the D gene is possibly TRBD2 (6 bases). This CDR3 is 14 amino acids long. From germline, CDR1 is LNHDA and CDR2 SQIVND (reference sequence). The germline V and J ends were trimmed by 9 bases and 2 bases, with 14 bases remaining between them. DNA for the CDR3: TGTGCCAGCCGAGGCGGGGCTGCCTACAATGAGCAGTTCTTC. Protein product: CASRGGAAYNEQFF.

J is TRBJ1-4 and V is TRBV6-2 or TRBV6-3; 7 bases fit TRBD1. Germline CDR1 and CDR2: MNHEY and SVGEGT. The CDR3 runs to 15 residues. Germline trimming cut 6 bases from V and 6 bases from J; bases unmatched to any gene: 10. Here the CDR3 DNA reads TGTGCCAGCAGCCGCCGGGACAGTGATGATGAAAAACTGTTTTTT. Amino acid sequence: CASSRRDSDDEKLFF.